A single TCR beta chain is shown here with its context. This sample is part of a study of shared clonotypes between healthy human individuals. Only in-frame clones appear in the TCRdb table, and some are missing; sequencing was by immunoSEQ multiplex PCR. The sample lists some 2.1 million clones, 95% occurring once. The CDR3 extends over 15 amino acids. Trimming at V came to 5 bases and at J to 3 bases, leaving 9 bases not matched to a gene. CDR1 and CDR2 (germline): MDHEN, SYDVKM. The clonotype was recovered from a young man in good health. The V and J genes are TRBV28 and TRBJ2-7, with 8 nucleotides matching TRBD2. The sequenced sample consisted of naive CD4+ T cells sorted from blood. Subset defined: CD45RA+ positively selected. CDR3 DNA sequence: TGTGCCAGCAGTGCAACGGGACTAGGGAACTACGAGCAGTACTTC. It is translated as CASSATGLGNYEQYF.